These T cell receptor beta chains were read from a single sample in a study of cytomegalovirus exposure and HLA in healthy donors. The table came from immunoSEQ multiplex PCR; TCRdb's copy has only in-frame clones and leaves some out. The table shows some 200,000 clones, with about 80% occurring only once. Sequencing input: PBMCs. These TCRs come from a middle-aged woman in good health and CMV-seronegative. CDR3s include the opening cysteine and the closing phenylalanine or tryptophan. Each record gives: clone size, D gene, J gene, V gene, CDR3 protein, CDR3 DNA. The D gene is left open where the match is weak. Part of the rows lack a size; the others show once, few, many or a class for expanded clones.

size: .; D: TRBD2; J: TRBJ2-2; V: TRBV4-3; CDR3: CASSQGTRGGLITGELFF; DNA: TGCGCCAGCAGCCAAGGGACGCGGGGGGGCCTGATAACCGGGGAGCTGTTTTTT
size: .; D: .; J: TRBJ1-1; V: TRBV9; CDR3: CASSQQDRGEAFF; DNA: TGTGCCAGCAGCCAACAAGACAGAGGCGAAGCTTTCTTT
size: .; D: .; J: TRBJ1-2; V: TRBV6-5; CDR3: CASSLDYGDGYTF; DNA: TGTGCCAGCAGCTTGGACTATGGGGATGGCTACACCTTC
size: .; D: TRBD1; J: TRBJ1-4; V: TRBV9; CDR3: CASSPDRGTEKLFF; DNA: TGTGCCAGCAGCCCGGACAGGGGTACTGAAAAACTGTTTTTT
size: .; D: .; J: TRBJ1-3; V: TRBV6-1; CDR3: CASSERRVLSGNTIYF; DNA: TGTGCCAGCAGTGAACGCCGGGTCCTCTCTGGAAACACCATATATTTT
size: .; D: .; J: TRBJ1-6; V: TRBV18; CDR3: CASSPSRKGDNSPLHF; DNA: TGTGCCAGCTCACCTTCACGTAAGGGAGATAATTCACCCCTCCACTTT
size: .; D: TRBD2; J: TRBJ2-2; V: TRBV5-4; CDR3: CASSPAGTSFTGELFF; DNA: TGTGCCAGCAGCCCCGCCGGGACTAGTTTCACCGGGGAGCTGTTTTTT
size: .; D: TRBD2; J: TRBJ2-1; V: TRBV19; CDR3: CASSTVRGTSGEGNEQFF; DNA: TGTGCCAGTAGTACCGTCCGGGGGACTAGCGGGGAAGGTAATGAGCAGTTCTTC
size: .; D: TRBD2; J: TRBJ2-1; V: TRBV6-6; CDR3: CASKLAGEVVEQFF; DNA: TGTGCCAGCAAGCTAGCGGGGGAGGTGGTTGAGCAGTTCTTC
size: few; D: TRBD1; J: TRBJ2-7; V: TRBV6-1; CDR3: CASSEVPGGAYEQYF; DNA: TGTGCCAGCAGTGAGGTACCAGGGGGCGCGTACGAGCAGTACTTC
size: .; D: .; J: TRBJ2-7; V: TRBV9; CDR3: CASSAVGGEGYEQYF; DNA: TGTGCCAGCAGCGCCGTTGGAGGGGAAGGCTACGAGCAGTACTTC
size: .; D: .; J: TRBJ1-5; V: TRBV19; CDR3: CASRGADRSNQPQHF; DNA: TGTGCCAGTAGAGGTGCCGACAGGAGCAATCAGCCCCAGCATTTT
size: .; D: .; J: TRBJ1-2; V: TRBV6-5; CDR3: CASSYSRFGRVHGYTF; DNA: TGTGCCAGCAGTTACTCGAGGTTCGGGAGGGTACATGGCTACACCTTC
size: .; D: TRBD1; J: TRBJ2-7; V: TRBV5-1; CDR3: CASSLDPDRGREQYF; DNA: TGCGCCAGCAGCTTGGACCCGGACAGGGGAAGAGAGCAGTACTTC
size: .; D: .; J: TRBJ1-1; V: TRBV2; CDR3: CASREGPEAFF; DNA: TGTGCCAGCAGGGAGGGCCCTGAAGCTTTCTTT
size: .; D: .; J: TRBJ1-1; V: TRBV5-3; CDR3: CARSLVQVNTEAFF; DNA: TGTGCCAGAAGCTTGGTGCAGGTGAACACTGAAGCTTTCTTT
size: few; D: .; J: TRBJ2-1; V: TRBV6-1; CDR3: CASSEEAGDYNEQFF; DNA: TGTGCCAGCAGTGAAGAGGCAGGGGACTACAATGAGCAGTTCTTC
size: few; D: TRBD2; J: TRBJ2-3; V: TRBV4-1; CDR3: CASSQGPGGITDTQYF; DNA: TGCGCCAGCAGCCAAGGCCCGGGGGGTATTACAGATACGCAGTATTTT
size: .; D: .; J: TRBJ1-6; V: TRBV19; CDR3: CASSITDNSPLHF; DNA: TGTGCCAGTAGTATAACAGATAATTCACCCCTCCACTTT
size: .; D: TRBD1; J: TRBJ2-6; V: TRBV18; CDR3: CASSSGQGTSGANVLTF; DNA: TGTGCCAGCTCATCCGGACAGGGAACCTCTGGGGCCAACGTCCTGACTTTC
size: .; D: .; J: TRBJ1-2; V: TRBV5-6; CDR3: CASSSARKNYGYTF; DNA: TGTGCCAGCAGCTCCGCCAGGAAAAACTATGGCTACACCTTC
size: .; D: TRBD1; J: TRBJ1-5; V: TRBV6-5; CDR3: CASSFRDRGAQPQHF; DNA: TGTGCCAGCAGTTTCCGGGACAGGGGTGCTCAGCCCCAGCATTTT
size: .; D: .; J: TRBJ1-2; V: TRBV14; CDR3: CASSQDRTAWGYTF; DNA: TGTGCCAGCAGCCAAGATCGGACTGCGTGGGGCTACACCTTC
size: .; D: .; J: TRBJ2-7; V: TRBV28; CDR3: CASSGGGGHTYEQYF; DNA: TGTGCCAGCTCCGGGGGCGGGGGCCACACCTACGAGCAGTACTTC
size: .; D: TRBD2; J: TRBJ2-1; V: TRBV7-6; CDR3: CASSLAGGGLSNEQFF; DNA: TGTGCCAGCAGCTTAGCAGGCGGGGGACTTTCAAATGAGCAGTTCTTC
size: .; D: .; J: TRBJ2-3; V: TRBV18; CDR3: CASSPKGITSTDTQYF; DNA: TGTGCCAGCTCACCAAAGGGGATTACTAGCACAGATACGCAGTATTTT
size: .; D: .; J: TRBJ1-4; V: TRBV6-5; CDR3: CASSYAVEEKLFF; DNA: TGTGCCAGCAGTTACGCTGTGGAGGAAAAACTGTTTTTT
size: .; D: .; J: TRBJ2-5; V: TRBV7-2; CDR3: CASSSTRSETQYF; DNA: TGTGCCAGCAGCTCCACGAGGTCGGAGACCCAGTACTTC
size: .; D: TRBD1; J: TRBJ1-1; V: TRBV6-1; CDR3: CASSRDREKAFF; DNA: TGTGCCAGCAGCCGGGACAGGGAGAAAGCTTTCTTT
size: .; D: .; J: TRBJ2-5; V: TRBV5-1; CDR3: CASSVQGIEETQYF; DNA: TGCGCCAGCAGCGTACAGGGTATAGAGGAGACCCAGTACTTC
size: once; D: .; J: TRBJ1-1; V: TRBV21-1; CDR3: CASSKVQNTEAFF; DNA: TGTGCCAGCAGCAAAGTACAGAATACTGAAGCTTTCTTT
size: .; D: .; J: TRBJ1-1; V: TRBV6-6; CDR3: CASIPQGRVEAFF; DNA: TGTGCCAGCATTCCACAGGGACGGGTTGAAGCTTTCTTT
size: .; D: .; J: TRBJ1-1; V: TRBV10-3; CDR3: CAIRVGGNTEAFF; DNA: TGTGCCATCAGGGTCGGGGGGAACACTGAAGCTTTCTTT
size: .; D: .; J: TRBJ1-2; V: TRBV7-2; CDR3: CASSLVSGDHGYTF; DNA: TGTGCCAGCAGCTTAGTGTCCGGGGATCATGGCTACACCTTC
size: .; D: TRBD2; J: TRBJ2-7; V: TRBV5-1; CDR3: CASSLGGGAEQYF; DNA: TGCGCCAGCAGCTTAGGCGGGGGGGCGGAGCAGTACTTC
size: .; D: TRBD1; J: TRBJ1-6; V: TRBV6-6; CDR3: CASSYGGQGYNSPLHF; DNA: TGTGCCAGCAGTTACGGGGGACAGGGCTATAATTCACCCCTCCACTTT
size: .; D: TRBD1; J: TRBJ1-6; V: TRBV5-1; CDR3: CASSLGGDRVTHSPLHF; DNA: TGCGCCAGCAGCTTGGGAGGTGACAGGGTGACTCATTCACCCCTCCACTTT
size: .; D: .; J: TRBJ1-1; V: TRBV29-1; CDR3: CSVAGRGNWPEAFF; DNA: TGCAGCGTTGCTGGCAGGGGTAATTGGCCTGAAGCTTTCTTT
size: .; D: TRBD1; J: TRBJ1-1; V: TRBV7-2; CDR3: CASSYGTVNTEAFF; DNA: TGTGCCAGCAGCTACGGGACAGTGAACACTGAAGCTTTCTTT